This T cell receptor beta chain is drawn from a study of technical replicates of blood from a handful of donors. The CDR3 length is 13 residues. Looked up from germline, CDR1 is MNHEY and CDR2 is SMNVEV (reference sequence). The V and J ends lost 6 bases and 11 bases respectively, with 17 bases between them. Profiled with immunoSEQ multiplex PCR; TCRdb holds only in-frame clones, not every one. The sample holds some 91,000 clones, about 94% seen once. The clonotype originates from a human donor in good health. This chain uses TRBV27 with TRBJ2-1; D is perhaps TRBD2 (5 bases). The source material was T cells isolated from PBMCs. The CDR3 DNA sequence: TGTGCCAGCAGGGCAAGGGAAGAGGGAAAGCAGTTCTTC. Translated: CASRAREEGKQFF.